This T cell receptor (beta chain) derives from a study of early T cells in non-severe SARS-CoV-2 infection. Germline values: CDR1 DFQATT, CDR2 SNEGSKA (reference sequence). V was clipped by 6 bases and J by 2 bases, with 11 bases between them. The CDR3 is made up of 13 amino acids. Using its own MiXCR run on the 5' RACE reads, TCRdb lists one record per CDR3 protein. The sample lists about 28,000 distinct CDR3 sequences; about 5.7% were seen once. This clonotype was picked up many times. The chain couples TRBV20-1 to TRBJ2-1; D gene ambiguous. Sequenced: whole blood. The clonotype originates from an adult who was a healthcare worker with PCR-confirmed SARS-CoV-2 infection or an uninfected control (not recorded which). The CDR3 DNA sequence: TGCAGTGCCCAAAGGCAACCCTACAATGAGCAGTTCTTC. Its protein is CSAQRQPYNEQFF.